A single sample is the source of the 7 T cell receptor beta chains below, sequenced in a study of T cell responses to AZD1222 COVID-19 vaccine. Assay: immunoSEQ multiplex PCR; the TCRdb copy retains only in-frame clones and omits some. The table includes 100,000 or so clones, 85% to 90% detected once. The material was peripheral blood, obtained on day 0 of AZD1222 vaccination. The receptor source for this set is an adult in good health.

The CDR3 region has the DNA TGCGCCAGCAGCCGGGGACTAGCGGGGCCCGGGAGGACAGATACGCAGTATTTT. Residues: CASSRGLAGPGRTDTQYF. J is TRBJ2-3 and V is TRBV4-1, with TRBD2 identical over 13 bases. This CDR3 has 18 residues. The trim removed 4 bases at V and 3 bases at J, leaving 10 bases unmatched. The germline gives CDR1 MGHRA, CDR2 YSYEKL.

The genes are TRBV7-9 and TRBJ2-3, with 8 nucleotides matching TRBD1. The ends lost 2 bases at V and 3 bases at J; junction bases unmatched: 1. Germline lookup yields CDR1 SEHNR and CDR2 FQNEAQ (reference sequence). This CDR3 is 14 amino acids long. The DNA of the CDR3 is TGTGCCAGCAGCTTAAACAGGGGGACAGATACGCAGTATTTT. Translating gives CASSLNRGTDTQYF. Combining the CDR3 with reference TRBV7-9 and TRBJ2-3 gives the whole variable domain DTGVSQNPRHKITKRGQNVTFRCDPISEHNRLYWYRQTLGQGPEFLTYFQNEAQLEKSRLLSDRFSAERPKGSFSTLEIQRTEQGDSAMYLCASSLNRGTDTQYFGPGTRLTVL.

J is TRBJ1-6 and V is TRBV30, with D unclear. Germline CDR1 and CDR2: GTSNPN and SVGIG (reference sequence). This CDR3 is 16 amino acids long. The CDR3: CAVRKAEQFYNSPLHF. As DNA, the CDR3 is TGTGCGGTGAGGAAGGCGGAGCAATTTTATAATTCACCCCTCCACTTT.

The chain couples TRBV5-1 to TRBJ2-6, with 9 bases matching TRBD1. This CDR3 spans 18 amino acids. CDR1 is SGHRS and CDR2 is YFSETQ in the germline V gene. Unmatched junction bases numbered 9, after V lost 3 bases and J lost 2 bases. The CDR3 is CASSSDRGKLTGANVLTF. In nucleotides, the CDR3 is TGCGCCAGCAGCTCGGACAGGGGAAAGCTTACTGGGGCCAACGTCCTGACTTTC. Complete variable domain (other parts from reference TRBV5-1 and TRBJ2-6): KAGVTQTPRYLIKTRGQQVTLSCSPISGHRSVSWYQQTPGQGLQFLFEYFSETQRNKGNFPGRFSGRQFSNSRSEMNVSTLELGDSALYLCASSSDRGKLTGANVLTFGAGSRLTVL.

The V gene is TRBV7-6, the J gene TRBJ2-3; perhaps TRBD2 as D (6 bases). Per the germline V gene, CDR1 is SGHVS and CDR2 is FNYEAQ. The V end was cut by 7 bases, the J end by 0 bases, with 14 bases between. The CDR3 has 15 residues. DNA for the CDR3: TGTGCCAGCAACCCAAGCGGGCTCAGCACAGATACGCAGTATTTT. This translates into CASNPSGLSTDTQYF.

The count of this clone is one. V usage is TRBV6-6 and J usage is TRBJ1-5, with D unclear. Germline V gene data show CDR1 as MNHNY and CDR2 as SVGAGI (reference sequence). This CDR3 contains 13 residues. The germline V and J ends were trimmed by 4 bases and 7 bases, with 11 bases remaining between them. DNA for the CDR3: TGTGCCAGCAGTTCCCCGACCGCGCAGCCCCAGCATTTT. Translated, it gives CASSSPTAQPQHF.

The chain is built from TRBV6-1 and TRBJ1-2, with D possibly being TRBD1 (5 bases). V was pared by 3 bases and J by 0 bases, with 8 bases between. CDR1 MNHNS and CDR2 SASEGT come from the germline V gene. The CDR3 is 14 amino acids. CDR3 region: CASSETEANYGYTF. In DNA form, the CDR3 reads TGTGCCAGCAGTGAGACAGAAGCTAACTATGGCTACACCTTC.